The 10 T cell receptor beta chains below come from one sample, sequenced in a study of OX40 agonist ivuxolimab in advanced cancers. Assay: immunoSEQ multiplex PCR; the TCRdb copy retains only in-frame clones and omits some. Among around 63,000 clones, around 79% were seen once, and the ten largest hold about 5.1%. Sequenced material: CD4+ or CD8+ T cells sorted from blood, taken in a trial of the OX40 agonist ivuxolimab. The receptors shown here come from an adult with an advanced solid tumor such as melanoma, head and neck, liver or kidney cancer.

The chain uses TRBV19 and TRBJ1-1, with D unclear. This CDR3 spans 15 amino acids. Germline loops: CDR1 LNHDA, CDR2 SQIVND (reference sequence). V was clipped by 10 bases and J by 11 bases, with 29 bases between them. CDR3 protein: CATGDKGRVPGEAFF. For the CDR3, the DNA is TGTGCCACCGGGGATAAAGGGAGGGTGCCGGGTGAGGCTTTCTTT.

The chain couples TRBV13 to TRBJ2-3, with D uncertain. CDR3 length equals 13 residues. Germline CDR1 reads PRHDT; CDR2 reads FYEKMQ (reference sequence). The ends were cut back, 0 bases at V and 7 bases at J, with 8 bases in the middle. CDR3 in DNA: TGTGCCAGCAGCTTAGGTGAAGGGAATACGCAGTATTTT. Its protein product is CASSLGEGNTQYF. Full variable domain (outside the CDR3, taken from reference TRBV13 and TRBJ2-3): AAGVIQSPRHLIKEKRETATLKCYPIPRHDTVYWYQQGPGQDPQFLISFYEKMQSDKGSIPDRFSAQQFSDYHSELNMSSLELGDSALYFCASSLGEGNTQYFGPGTRLTVL.

The gene calls are TRBV5-5 and TRBJ2-4; the match to TRBD1 covers 8 bases. The CDR3 contains 17 residues. Germline trimming cut 4 bases from V and 4 bases from J; bases unmatched to any gene: 13. CDR1 and CDR2 (germline): SGHKS, YYEKEE (reference sequence). The CDR3 coding sequence is TGTGCCAGCAGCCGGGGGACCGCTGGACAGGGTAAAAACATTCAGTACTTC. As protein: CASSRGTAGQGKNIQYF.

The chain is built from TRBV4-1 and TRBJ1-4, with D perhaps matching TRBD1 (6 bases). Germline V gene lookup returns CDR1 MGHRA and CDR2 YSYEKL. The CDR3 extends over 16 amino acids. Trimming removed 0 bases from V and 8 bases from J, with 16 bases in between. As DNA, the CDR3 is TGCGCCAGCAGCCAAGAGGGCGGCAGGGGAGTCGAAAAACTGTTTTTT. Residues: CASSQEGGRGVEKLFF.

This clone was seen just once. V usage is TRBV6-1 and J usage is TRBJ1-4, with 9 bases lining up with TRBD1. CDR3 size: 15 residues. After removal of 5 bases from V and 5 bases from J, the junction contained 6 bases not matched to a gene. Germline loops: CDR1 MNHNS, CDR2 SASEGT. The CDR3 nucleotides read TGTGCCAGCAGTATTCGACAGGGGGGAAATGAAAAACTGTTTTTT. Encoded protein: CASSIRQGGNEKLFF.

This clone was seen a single time. The chain employs TRBV5-4 and TRBJ2-7; 10 bases match TRBD1. CDR1 and CDR2 (germline): SGHNT, YYREEE (reference sequence). CDR3 length: 14 residues. V was clipped by 0 bases and J by 6 bases; unmatched bases: 3. CDR3 loop: CASSLGQGAIEQYF. In DNA, the CDR3 is TGTGCCAGCAGCTTGGGACAGGGGGCGATCGAGCAGTACTTC.

The rearrangement uses TRBV4-1 and TRBJ2-7; D unresolved. V lost 0 bases and J lost 9, with 15 bases in between. This CDR3 has 14 amino acids. Germline-derived CDR1 and CDR2 are MGHRA and YSYEKL. CDR3 coding DNA: TGCGCCAGCAGCCAAGATTTCACTAACAGTCGGCAGTACGTC. Its protein is CASSQDFTNSRQYV.

The chain carries TRBV5-4 and TRBJ2-7, with a tentative D call TRBD1 (5 bases). This CDR3 has 14 residues. Germline V lookup: CDR1 SGHNT, CDR2 YYREEE (reference sequence). Here the CDR3 reads CASSLEQGSDEQYV. CDR3 sequence (DNA): TGCGCCAGCAGCTTGGAGCAGGGCAGCGACGAGCAGTACGTC.

The CDR3 sequence: CASSPILWTSTDTQYF. The CDR3 nucleotides read TGTGCCAGCAGCCCAATACTGTGGACTAGCACAGATACGCAGTATTTT. The chain joins TRBV5-6 to TRBJ2-3, with D possibly TRBD2 on 5 matching bases. V was trimmed by 4 bases and J by 0 bases, leaving 15 bases between them. The CDR3 loop spans 16 amino acids. CDR1 is SGHDT, CDR2 YYEEEE, per germline.

The chain carries TRBV6-1 and TRBJ1-5; D gene uncertain. Germline CDR1 MNHNS, CDR2 SASEGT. Trimming pared 4 bases from V and 3 bases from J, leaving 7 bases between. The CDR3 length is 13 residues. CDR3 coding DNA: TGTGCCAGCAGTGCTTACAACAATCAGCCCCAGCATTTT. Its protein is CASSAYNNQPQHF.